By frequency in the sample, the clone carrying this T cell receptor (beta chain) is large. The sample belongs to a study of T cells in localized non-small cell lung cancer. TCRdb's copy holds only in-frame clones and misses some; the assay was immunoSEQ multiplex PCR. Of over 950 clones in the sample, 21% are singletons; the top ten hold around 16%. CDR1 is MNHGY and CDR2 is SAAAGT in the germline V gene. V trimming: 10 bases; J trimming: 7 bases; junction bases outside the gene matches: 10. The CDR3 extends over 14 amino acids. This receptor was obtained from a female donor at least 60 years old with stage I squamous cell lung carcinoma. V is TRBV6-8 and J is TRBJ2-1; TRBD2 aligns across 10 bases. The sequencing used normal lung tissue next to the tumor, collected before any cancer treatment. CDR3 coding DNA: TGTGCCATCACGGCTAGCGGGAGTATGAATGAGCAGTTCTTC. This gives the protein CAITASGSMNEQFF.